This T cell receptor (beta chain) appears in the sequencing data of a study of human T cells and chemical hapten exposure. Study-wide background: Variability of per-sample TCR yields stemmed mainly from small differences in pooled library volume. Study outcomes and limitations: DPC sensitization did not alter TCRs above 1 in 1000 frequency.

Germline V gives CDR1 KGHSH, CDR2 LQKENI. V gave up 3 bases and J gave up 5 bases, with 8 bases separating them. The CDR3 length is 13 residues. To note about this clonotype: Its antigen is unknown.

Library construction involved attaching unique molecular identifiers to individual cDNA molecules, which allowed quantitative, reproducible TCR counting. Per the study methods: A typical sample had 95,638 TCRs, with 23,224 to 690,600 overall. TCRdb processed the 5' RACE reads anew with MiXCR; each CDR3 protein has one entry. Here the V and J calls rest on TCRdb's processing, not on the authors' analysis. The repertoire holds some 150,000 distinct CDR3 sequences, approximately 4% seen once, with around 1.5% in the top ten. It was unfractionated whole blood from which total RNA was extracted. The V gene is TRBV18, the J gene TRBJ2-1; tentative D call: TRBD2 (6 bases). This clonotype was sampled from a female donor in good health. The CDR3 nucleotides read TGTGCCAGCTCACCCGGACTAAACAATGAGCAGTTCTTC. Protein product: CASSPGLNNEQFF.